The rows below give T cell receptor beta chains drawn from one sample of a study of CD8 T cells in ankylosing spondylitis. TCRdb recomputed calls from the 5' RACE reads with MiXCR, one row per CDR3 protein. The sample lists 210,000 or so distinct CDR3 sequences; 20% to 30% were seen once. What was sequenced was blood, either unsorted or a sorted T cell fraction (not recorded which). The origin of the receptors is a male donor with ankylosing spondylitis or in good health (not recorded which). Each CDR3 is given with its conserved first and last residue.

V	J	CDR3
TRBV6-1	TRBJ2-5	CASRRGLAGFNQETQYF
TRBV5-1	TRBJ2-5	CASSLFDGVETQYF
TRBV5-1	TRBJ2-1	CASSLGGQGGRPFF
TRBV6-5	TRBJ2-7	CASSYEPINGKEQYF
TRBV2	TRBJ2-7	CASRQGAYLAGEQYF
TRBV4-3	TRBJ2-5	CASSQGRLGGGETQYF
TRBV9	TRBJ2-7	CASSVDPGTTYEQYF
TRBV20-1	TRBJ2-7	CSARDEGGGPNYEQYF
TRBV7-3	TRBJ2-3	CASSRDHIGDTQYF
TRBV20-1	TRBJ2-3	CSVRQGMTDTQYF
TRBV4-3	TRBJ1-2	CASSQDRGSAGYTF
TRBV20-1	TRBJ2-5	CSARPLEGRSRRETQYF
TRBV12-3/TRBV12-4	TRBJ1-4	CASSILMGQEKLFF
TRBV4-1	TRBJ2-2	CASSQNSANTGELFF
TRBV10-3	TRBJ2-1	CAISAGVSSYNEQFF
TRBV6-1	TRBJ2-7	CASRPPGLYEQYF
TRBV5-1	TRBJ2-1	CASSLGNNEQFF
TRBV20-1	TRBJ2-7	CSARRPGLASYEQYF
TRBV9	TRBJ2-7	CASSVSLGAYEQYF
TRBV7-9	TRBJ2-5	CASSPLLGLETQYF